These 27 T cell receptor beta chains were sequenced from one sample in a study of cytomegalovirus exposure and HLA in healthy donors. In the PCR, 60 Vbeta and 13 Jbeta primers were used. Here immunoSEQ multiplex PCR was the method, and the copy in TCRdb shows in-frame clones only, minus some. In the table there are roughly 220,000 clones, 80% to 90% of which are singletons. Sequenced: PBMCs. Receptor source: a man younger than 45 in good health and CMV-seronegative.

V usage is TRBV28 and J usage is TRBJ1-1; 7 bases align to TRBD1. Unmatched junction bases numbered 7, after V lost 5 bases and J lost 1 base. The CDR3 is 15 amino acids. The germline V gene has CDR1 MDHEN and CDR2 SYDVKM. The CDR3, as DNA: TGTGCCAGCAGTCCCCCAGGGGGTCGGAACACTGAAGCTTTCTTT. Translated, it gives CASSPPGGRNTEAFF.

As regards this clone: Because it lacks the conserved phenylalanine or tryptophan at the end, this CDR3 is likely a read error. The J gene is TRBJ1-2, the V gene TRBV7-9, with D possibly TRBD1 on 5 matching bases. The germline gives CDR1 SEHNR, CDR2 FQNEAQ (reference sequence). The V gene lost 5 bases and the J gene lost 6 bases, with 19 bases spanning the gap. The CDR3 spans 15 residues. CDR3 loop: CASSLIQGSLNGYTS. In nucleotides, the CDR3 is TGTGCCAGCAGCCTAATCCAGGGTTCCTTAAATGGCTACACCTCC.

The chain carries TRBV4-1 and TRBJ1-1; tentative D call: TRBD1 (6 bases). CDR3 length: 18 residues. Germline assignment: CDR1 MGHRA and CDR2 YSYEKL. V lost 0 bases to trimming and J lost 0 bases, with 17 bases between them. For the CDR3, the DNA is TGCGCCAGCAGCCAAGATCAGAAGGGGGTACGGATGAACACTGAAGCTTTCTTT. Translation gives CASSQDQKGVRMNTEAFF.

The chain links TRBV19 to TRBJ2-1, with D possibly TRBD1 on 5 matching bases. Trimming pared 2 bases from V and 1 base from J, leaving 12 bases between. The CDR3 runs 16 residues. From germline, CDR1 is LNHDA and CDR2 SQIVND (reference sequence). The CDR3 DNA follows: TGTGCCAGTAGTATAAGGTCAGGGTTGTCCTACAATGAGCAGTTCTTC. Residues: CASSIRSGLSYNEQFF.

This clone turned up a few times. The rearrangement uses TRBV6-1 and TRBJ1-4; D might be TRBD1 (6 bases). Germline lookup yields CDR1 MNHNS and CDR2 SASEGT. V lost 6 bases, J lost 8 bases, and 10 bases lay in between. This CDR3 is built from 12 residues. The chain's CDR3 is CASRTGGEKLFF. CDR3 nucleotides: TGTGCCAGCAGAACTGGGGGCGAAAAACTGTTTTTT.

The chain joins TRBV4-3 to TRBJ1-1; 7 bases are shared with TRBD1. CDR3 length: 14 amino acids. CDR1 and CDR2 (germline): LGHNA, YSLEER. Unmatched junction bases numbered 1, after V lost 1 base and J lost 2 bases. The CDR3 DNA reads TGCGCCAGCAGCCAAGGACAGGGAAACACTGAAGCTTTCTTT. It yields the protein CASSQGQGNTEAFF.

This chain links TRBV7-9 with TRBJ1-2, with D maybe TRBD1 (5 bases). The V end lost 2 bases, the J end lost 7 bases, and 20 bases lay between the germline ends. The CDR3 runs to 16 residues. Germline CDR1 and CDR2: SEHNR and FQNEAQ (reference sequence). Here the CDR3 reads CASSLRTPSGGIGYTF. DNA for the CDR3: TGTGCCAGCAGCTTACGAACTCCCTCGGGGGGAATTGGCTACACCTTC.

The CDR3 DNA reads TGTGCCAGCAGTTTCAAGGGACTAGGTTACGAGCAGTACTTC. This encodes CASSFKGLGYEQYF. This chain connects TRBV27 to TRBJ2-7, with 8 bases that match TRBD2. CDR3 size: 14 residues. The trim removed 3 bases at V and 4 bases at J, leaving 5 bases unmatched. From germline, CDR1 is MNHEY and CDR2 SMNVEV (reference sequence).

The chain joins TRBV4-3 to TRBJ1-4, with 9 bases aligning to TRBD1. This CDR3 has 18 amino acids. Germline V gene sequence: CDR1 LGHNA, CDR2 YSLEER. The V gene end was trimmed by 3 bases and the J gene end by 1 base; junction bases not matched to a gene: 9. In DNA, the CDR3 is TGCGCCAGCAGCCACTCGACAGGGGGAAAGGGAACTAATGAAAAACTGTTTTTT. Amino acids: CASSHSTGGKGTNEKLFF.

This chain uses TRBV5-1 with TRBJ1-2; 9 positions agree with TRBD1. The CDR3 covers 17 residues. Germline assignment: CDR1 SGHRS and CDR2 YFSETQ. V was clipped by 4 bases and J by 4 bases; unmatched bases: 14. CDR3 in DNA: TGCGCCAGCAGCCGTGACGCGATTGGACAGGGGATCTATGGCTACACCTTC. Its protein product is CASSRDAIGQGIYGYTF.

The rearrangement links TRBV10-3 to TRBJ2-1, with TRBD2 matching 10 bases. With V trimmed by 2 bases and J by 3 bases, 7 bases remained unmatched. This CDR3 spans 17 amino acids. The V gene's germline CDR1 is ENHRY and CDR2 SYGVKD. The CDR3, as DNA: TGTGCCATCAGTGAGACACTAGCGGGGAGGATCTACAATGAGCAGTTCTTC. Translation: CAISETLAGRIYNEQFF.

The gene calls are TRBV6-5 and TRBJ1-2, with 9 bases fitting TRBD1. Germline V gene lookup returns CDR1 MNHEY and CDR2 SVGAGI. The V gene end was trimmed by 9 bases and the J gene end by 6 bases; junction bases not matched to a gene: 11. The CDR3 runs to 14 residues. CDR3 in amino acids: CASSTGQGRDGYTF. In DNA form, the CDR3 reads TGTGCCAGTTCTACTGGACAGGGGAGGGATGGCTACACCTTC.

The gene calls are TRBV6-5 and TRBJ2-2, with 11 bases that match TRBD2. The CDR3 sequence is 15 residues long. The V gene's germline CDR1 is MNHEY and CDR2 SVGAGI. Trimming at V came to 10 bases and at J to 5 bases, leaving 9 bases not matched to a gene. The chain's CDR3 is CATKNGLAGTGELFF. In DNA form, the CDR3 reads TGTGCCACCAAGAATGGACTAGCGGGTACCGGGGAGCTGTTTTTT.

V gene TRBV16 combines with J gene TRBJ2-3, with a possible D match to TRBD2 (6 bases). V was shortened by 0 bases and J by 7 bases, with 8 bases between the two germline ends. Per germline, CDR1 KGHSY and CDR2 FQNENV. CDR3 length: 13 residues. In nucleotides, the CDR3 is TGTGCCAGCAGCCAATCCGGCGGGAATACGCAGTATTTT. Its protein is CASSQSGGNTQYF.

This clone was detected once. The chain has TRBV9 and TRBJ2-5, with 12 bases that match TRBD2. The germline gives CDR1 SGDLS, CDR2 YYNGEE. CDR3 length equals 16 residues. After removal of 0 bases from V and 3 bases from J, the junction contained 3 bases not matched to a gene. The chain's CDR3 is CASSVGTSGVKETQYF. The CDR3 DNA sequence: TGTGCCAGCAGCGTAGGGACTAGCGGGGTGAAAGAGACCCAGTACTTC.

The gene calls are TRBV10-3 and TRBJ1-3, with D possibly being TRBD1 (5 bases). Germline V CDR1 and CDR2: ENHRY, SYGVKD. V was shortened by 7 bases and J by 4 bases, with 20 bases between the two germline ends. This CDR3 comprises 16 residues. The CDR3 region has the DNA TGTGCCATCACCAGTAGCAGTGCAGGGCGAGGAAACACCATATATTTT. It is translated as CAITSSSAGRGNTIYF.

This rearrangement joins TRBV7-9 to TRBJ2-2; D call uncertain. The CDR3 covers 15 residues. Trimming removed 2 bases at V and 0 bases at J, with 7 bases between. Looked up from germline, CDR1 is SEHNR and CDR2 is FQNEAQ (reference sequence). CDR3 loop: CASSLFGANTGELFF. CDR3 coding DNA: TGTGCCAGCAGCTTATTCGGAGCGAACACCGGGGAGCTGTTTTTT. Together with reference TRBV7-9 and TRBJ2-2, the CDR3 gives the full variable domain: DTGVSQNPRHKITKRGQNVTFRCDPISEHNRLYWYRQTLGQGPEFLTYFQNEAQLEKSRLLSDRFSAERPKGSFSTLEIQRTEQGDSAMYLCASSLFGANTGELFFGEGSRLTVL.

This clone was observed once. The chain carries TRBV6-6 and TRBJ1-1; D possibly corresponds to TRBD1 (6 bases). This CDR3 region has 12 residues. Per the germline V gene, CDR1 is MNHNY and CDR2 is SVGAGI (reference sequence). Trimming stripped 7 bases from V and 11 bases from J, with 17 bases between. The CDR3 DNA sequence: TGTGCCAGCACTCAGGGGCCAGGGCGCGCTTTCTTT. Amino acids: CASTQGPGRAFF.

The chain combines TRBV20-1 with TRBJ1-1; TRBD1 matches 7 bases. This CDR3 contains 11 residues. Unmatched junction bases numbered 3, after V lost 4 bases and J lost 7 bases. Germline loops: CDR1 DFQATT, CDR2 SNEGSKA (reference sequence). The CDR3 region is CSAIRQGEAFF. The CDR3 region has the DNA TGCAGTGCTATAAGACAGGGTGAAGCTTTCTTT.

The chain links TRBV29-1 to TRBJ1-4; D not resolved. There are 11 residues in the CDR3. Germline lookup yields CDR1 SQVTM and CDR2 ANQGSEA. Trimming removed 6 bases at V and 7 bases at J, with 9 bases between. CDR3 sequence reads: CSVRGREKLFF. In DNA, the CDR3 is TGCAGCGTCCGGGGTCGTGAAAAACTGTTTTTT.

The chain combines TRBV9 with TRBJ2-5; 9 nucleotides agree with TRBD1. The germline gives CDR1 SGDLS, CDR2 YYNGEE. The CDR3 runs 15 residues. V was pared by 4 bases and J by 4 bases, with 8 bases of the junction left unmatched. CDR3 DNA: TGTGCCAGCAGCTTTGGACAGGGGATGTCAGAGACCCAGTACTTC. Protein sequence: CASSFGQGMSETQYF.

The chain joins TRBV5-6 to TRBJ2-2; D might be TRBD2 (6 bases). This CDR3 region has 16 residues. The germline gives CDR1 SGHDT, CDR2 YYEEEE. Trimming removed 4 bases from V and 2 bases from J, with 15 bases in between. CDR3 nucleotides: TGTGCCAGCAGCGGGGGGTCTTTCTCTAACACCGGGGAGCTGTTTTTT. Its protein is CASSGGSFSNTGELFF. Looking up the rest from reference TRBV5-6 and TRBJ2-2 gives the full variable domain: DAGVTQSPTHLIKTRGQQVTLRCSPKSGHDTVSWYQQALGQGPQFIFQYYEEEERQRGNFPDRFSGHQFPNYSSELNVNALLLGDSALYLCASSGGSFSNTGELFFGEGSRLTVL.

The chain employs TRBV27 and TRBJ2-7; possibly TRBD1 for D (7 bases). Trimming took 4 bases from V and 1 from J, leaving 14 bases between them. This CDR3 is built from 15 residues. Germline V CDR1 and CDR2: MNHEY, SMNVEV (reference sequence). CDR3 amino acids: CASSYRSGGSYEQYF. The CDR3 nucleotides are TGTGCCAGCAGTTACCGGTCAGGGGGGTCCTACGAGCAGTACTTC.

J is TRBJ2-7 and V is TRBV6-6, with TRBD1 identical over 9 bases. The CDR3 consists of 14 residues. Germline V CDR1 and CDR2: MNHNY, SVGAGI (reference sequence). V shed 6 bases, J shed 5 bases, and the junction held 8 bases outside the gene matches. The CDR3 nucleotides are TGTGCCAGCAGACAAACGGGACAGGGTAACGAGCAGTACTTC. This gives the protein CASRQTGQGNEQYF.

This clone has a handful of counts. The genes are TRBV29-1 and TRBJ2-5; tentative D call: TRBD2 (6 bases). The germline V and J ends were trimmed by 4 bases and 2 bases, with 23 bases remaining between them. The CDR3 spans 17 residues. CDR1 SQVTM and CDR2 ANQGSEA come from the germline V gene. The CDR3 spells CSVADLRDSRSQETQYF. DNA for the CDR3: TGCAGCGTTGCAGACCTCAGGGACTCCCGCTCGCAAGAGACCCAGTACTTC.

This rearrangement joins TRBV19 to TRBJ2-7, with TRBD1 matching 7 bases. V was pared by 7 bases and J by 6 bases, with 12 bases of the junction left unmatched. Germline CDR1 reads LNHDA; CDR2 reads SQIVND (reference sequence). The CDR3 runs to 14 residues. The DNA of the CDR3 is TGTGCCAGTAAAAGCACAGGGGCGACAGGCGAGCAGTACTTC. This translates into CASKSTGATGEQYF.

The rearrangement uses TRBV6-6 and TRBJ1-2; the match to TRBD1 covers 10 bases. V was pared by 4 bases and J by 7 bases, with 6 bases of the junction left unmatched. The CDR3 sequence is 14 residues long. CDR1 is MNHNY and CDR2 is SVGAGI in the germline V gene (reference sequence). This CDR3 is CASSSWTGGSGYTF. For the CDR3, the DNA is TGTGCCAGCAGTTCCTGGACAGGGGGGTCTGGCTACACCTTC.